This TCR beta chain derives from a study of blood T cell repertoires in COVID-19. Study information: COVID-19 samples from acute and convalescent phases originated in the United States, Italy and Spain. Sources were T cells, B-cell-depleted T cells, or PBMCs; the material itself was cDNA or gDNA.

V shed 10 bases and J 5 bases; nucleotides not matched to a gene: 12. The germline V gene encodes CDR1 ENHRY and CDR2 SYGVKD. The CDR3 consists of 14 residues. In the original workflow: Researchers report that nucleated cell counts were estimated from reference gene primer amplification. TCRdb's copy holds only in-frame clones and misses some; the assay was immunoSEQ multiplex PCR. V, J and clone size derive from that table, while D and trimming were established from the DNA sequence. The repertoire holds over 45,000 clones, with approximately 80% as singletons. This chain links TRBV10-3 with TRBJ2-3; 7 positions match TRBD1. The TCR comes from a man in his 70s with acute or convalescent COVID-19. The sample comprised peripheral blood. CDR3 loop: CATWTGSGGDTQYF. Written as DNA, the CDR3 is TGTGCCACCTGGACAGGTTCCGGCGGAGATACGCAGTATTTT.